This is a list of T cell receptor beta chains from one sample in a study of molecular identifiers for immune sequencing clone quantification. TCRdb passed the PCR reads through MiXCR, listing each CDR3 protein once. The sample comprises some 320,000 distinct CDR3 sequences, 24% of which are singletons, and 0.74% rests with the top ten. The source material was naive CD8+ T cells from blood, with Jurkat cell RNA spiked in. Source of these receptors: a human donor in good health. Some libraries in this study had Jurkat cell RNA spiked in. Both conserved end residues are part of each CDR3. The D gene is left open where the match is weak. Size tells how often a clone was seen (once, few, many) or the class of an expanded clone, and some rows leave it out.

V,size,J,D,CDR3,DNA
TRBV12-3/TRBV12-4,NA,TRBJ2-1,TRBD2,CASSKPAGVVEQFF,TGTGCCAGCAGTAAACCAGCGGGAGTTGTTGAGCAGTTCTTC
TRBV6-2/TRBV6-3,NA,TRBJ1-1,NA,CASSYGGAYTEAFF,TGTGCCAGCAGTTACGGGGGGGCGTACACTGAAGCTTTCTTT
TRBV19,NA,TRBJ2-3,TRBD2,CASSILAGGEGTGIAQYF,TGTGCCAGTAGTATACTAGCGGGAGGAGAGGGAACCGGGATTGCGCAGTATTTT
TRBV9,NA,TRBJ2-2,NA,CASAGSSGDATGELFF,TGTGCCAGCGCGGGGTCATCCGGGGATGCCACCGGGGAGCTGTTTTTT
TRBV6-2/TRBV6-3,few,TRBJ1-1,NA,CASSPLTSGTEAFF,TGTGCCAGCAGCCCCCTGACAAGTGGCACTGAAGCTTTCTTT
TRBV4-3,NA,TRBJ2-7,TRBD1,CASSQDGQGDYEQYF,TGCGCCAGCAGCCAAGACGGACAGGGGGACTACGAGCAGTACTTC
TRBV11-2,few,TRBJ1-1,TRBD1,CASSLGTGGNTEAFF,TGTGCCAGCAGCTTAGGGACAGGGGGGAACACTGAAGCTTTCTTT
TRBV12-5,many,TRBJ1-2,NA,CASGLVTGRGDYGYTF,TGTGCTAGTGGTTTGGTTACCGGGAGGGGAGACTATGGCTACACCTTC
TRBV6-5,NA,TRBJ1-1,NA,CASSYVWNTEASF,TGTGCCAGCAGTTACGTTTGGAACACTGAAGCTTCCTTT
TRBV4-3,NA,TRBJ2-7,NA,CASSQELLDSSYEQYF,TGCGCCAGCAGCCAAGAACTGCTCGACAGCTCCTACGAGCAGTACTTC
TRBV4-1,many,TRBJ1-1,NA,CASSLGLPANTEAFF,TGCGCCAGCAGCCTTGGCCTACCTGCCAACACTGAAGCTTTCTTT
TRBV5-1,few,TRBJ2-7,TRBD1,CASRDWGQGANEQYF,TGCGCCAGCAGAGATTGGGGACAGGGGGCCAACGAGCAGTACTTC
TRBV5-6,NA,TRBJ1-1,NA,CASGSKGMNTEAFF,TGTGCCAGCGGCTCGAAGGGCATGAACACTGAAGCTTTCTTT
TRBV2,few,TRBJ2-5,NA,CAGSGLGEEETQYF,TGTGCCGGCAGTGGGCTCGGAGAGGAAGAGACCCAGTACTTC
TRBV27,NA,TRBJ2-7,NA,CASSPGSTYEQYF,TGTGCCAGCAGTCCGGGATCAACCTACGAGCAGTACTTC
TRBV6-7,many,TRBJ2-7,TRBD1,CASSDRTGGGCYEQYF,TGTGCCAGCAGTGACCGGACAGGGGGCGGGTGCTACGAGCAGTACTTC
TRBV29-1,many,TRBJ2-7,TRBD2,CSVVGLAGAYEQYF,TGCAGCGTTGTGGGACTAGCGGGGGCCTACGAGCAGTACTTC
TRBV6-5,many,TRBJ2-3,NA,CASSYPGMSTDTQYF,TGTGCCAGCAGTTACCCAGGGATGAGCACAGATACGCAGTATTTT
TRBV6-2/TRBV6-3,many,TRBJ2-4,TRBD2,CASSPGLAYIQYF,TGTGCCAGCAGTCCGGGACTAGCATACATTCAGTACTTC
TRBV7-9,NA,TRBJ2-5,TRBD1,CASSSNRDRERETQYF,TGTGCCAGCAGCTCCAACCGGGACAGGGAGCGGGAGACCCAGTACTTC
TRBV29-1,few,TRBJ2-7,NA,CSVGVAETYEQYF,TGCAGCGTTGGGGTAGCGGAAACCTACGAGCAGTACTTC
TRBV6-2/TRBV6-3,few,TRBJ2-5,TRBD1,CASSPGTVVQETQYF,TGTGCCAGCAGTCCCGGGACAGTTGTCCAAGAGACCCAGTACTTC
TRBV27,NA,TRBJ2-7,TRBD1,CASTQTQGAVRDGYEQYF,TGTGCCAGCACCCAAACACAGGGGGCAGTTCGGGATGGATACGAGCAGTACTTC
TRBV20-1,few,TRBJ2-2,NA,CSARDGIAQNTGELFF,TGCAGTGCTAGAGATGGGATAGCACAGAACACCGGGGAGCTGTTTTTT
TRBV7-2,many,TRBJ2-7,NA,CASSLEAQPLYEQYF,TGTGCCAGCAGCTTAGAGGCTCAGCCTTTATACGAGCAGTACTTC
TRBV28,NA,TRBJ1-2,NA,CACSVRGLEYGYTF,TGTGCCTGCAGCGTCCGGGGGCTCGAGTATGGCTACACCTTC
TRBV3-1,few,TRBJ2-7,TRBD2,CASSQDAGGLEQYF,TGTGCCAGCAGCCAAGATGCGGGGGGGCTCGAGCAGTACTTC
TRBV24-1,few,TRBJ1-1,TRBD1,CATSEEWTGGPTEAFF,TGTGCCACCAGTGAAGAGTGGACAGGGGGCCCGACTGAAGCTTTCTTT
TRBV7-6,few,TRBJ2-7,TRBD2,CASTSLHGGVDEQYF,TGTGCCAGCACCTCGCTCCACGGGGGGGTAGACGAGCAGTACTTC
TRBV7-8,many,TRBJ2-7,NA,CASSLFSSLSYEQYF,TGTGCCAGCAGCTTATTCTCCTCACTATCTTACGAGCAGTACTTC
TRBV7-2,many,TRBJ2-7,NA,CASSPSLPYEQYF,TGTGCCAGCAGCCCGTCGCTGCCCTACGAGCAGTACTTC
TRBV9,few,TRBJ2-3,NA,CASSGDGVTDTQYF,TGTGCCAGCAGCGGCGACGGGGTAACAGATACGCAGTATTTT
TRBV6-6,few,TRBJ2-7,NA,CASEGGDEYEQYF,TGTGCCAGCGAGGGGGGGGACGAGTACGAGCAGTACTTC
TRBV20-1,few,TRBJ1-1,NA,CSAGSDQGNTEAFF,TGCAGTGCCGGATCCGACCAGGGGAACACTGAAGCTTTCTTT
TRBV19,many,TRBJ1-5,NA,CASSIDRAAGNQPQHF,TGTGCCAGTAGTATAGATAGGGCGGCGGGAAATCAGCCCCAGCATTTT
TRBV4-1,NA,TRBJ1-2,NA,CASSLGRGMNYGYTF,TGCGCCAGCAGCCTAGGAAGGGGCATGAACTATGGCTACACCTTC
TRBV20-1,NA,TRBJ2-1,NA,CSASSGDTKSSYNEQFF,TGCAGTGCTAGTAGTGGAGATACTAAAAGCTCCTACAATGAGCAGTTCTTC
TRBV2,NA,TRBJ1-1,NA,CASTPALGDVRNAEAFF,TGTGCCAGCACTCCCGCGCTGGGGGACGTTAGGAACGCTGAAGCTTTCTTT
TRBV7-9,many,TRBJ2-2,NA,CASSLVSTGELFF,TGTGCCAGCAGCCTAGTCAGCACCGGGGAGCTGTTTTTT
TRBV4-3,few,TRBJ2-1,NA,CASSQVRGSYNEQFF,TGCGCCAGCAGCCAAGTCAGGGGCTCCTACAATGAGCAGTTCTTC
TRBV28,many,TRBJ2-3,NA,CASSPRTAKGTDTQYF,TGTGCCAGCAGTCCCCGGACCGCCAAGGGAACAGATACGCAGTATTTT
TRBV4-3,NA,TRBJ2-7,TRBD2,CASSQGVAGASYEQYF,TGCGCCAGTAGCCAAGGTGTAGCGGGAGCCTCCTACGAGCAGTACTTC
TRBV7-9,NA,TRBJ2-7,NA,CASGLVAGAEEQYF,TGTGCCAGCGGCTTAGTGGCGGGGGCCGAGGAGCAGTACTTC
TRBV5-3,NA,TRBJ2-3,TRBD2,CASSLSGGMFPDTQYF,TGTGCCAGCAGCTTGTCCGGGGGGATGTTCCCAGATACGCAGTATTTT
TRBV25-1,many,TRBJ2-3,NA,CASSELAVTDTQYF,TGTGCCAGCAGTGAGCTAGCAGTCACAGATACGCAGTATTTT
TRBV6-5,many,TRBJ2-7,NA,CASSYVEGVGEQYF,TGTGCCAGCAGTTACGTGGAAGGGGTAGGCGAGCAGTACTTC
TRBV4-3,once,TRBJ2-6,TRBD1,CANSRVDRGPENSGANVLTF,TGCGCCAACAGCCGAGTAGACAGGGGGCCCGAGAACTCTGGGGCCAACGTCCTGACTTTC
TRBV30,few,TRBJ2-7,NA,CAWSRVGLIYEQYF,TGTGCCTGGAGTAGAGTAGGGTTAATCTACGAGCAGTACTTC
TRBV7-2,many,TRBJ2-3,NA,CASSLDLGGSTDTQYF,TGTGCCAGCAGCTTAGATCTGGGGGGTAGCACAGATACGCAGTATTTT
TRBV7-9,many,TRBJ1-5,TRBD1,CASRFLRDRGPDQPQHF,TGTGCCAGCAGGTTCCTACGTGACAGGGGGCCCGATCAGCCCCAGCATTTT
TRBV4-3,NA,TRBJ1-2,NA,CASSQDLQAYGYTF,TGCGCCAGCAGCCAAGATTTGCAGGCCTATGGCTACACCTTC
TRBV20-1,NA,TRBJ2-1,NA,CSALGGDSYNEQFF,TGCAGTGCTCTTGGGGGCGATTCCTACAATGAGCAGTTCTTC
TRBV19,NA,TRBJ1-2,NA,CASSIDRSYNGYTF,TGTGCCAGTAGTATAGATCGATCGTATAATGGCTACACCTTC
TRBV4-2,many,TRBJ2-7,NA,CASSQETGEGYEQYF,TGTGCCAGCAGCCAAGAGACAGGGGAGGGCTACGAGCAGTACTTC
TRBV6-5,few,TRBJ2-7,NA,CASSPDSPGLEQYF,TGTGCCAGCAGTCCCGATTCACCCGGTCTCGAGCAGTACTTC